This entry lists 8 T cell receptor beta chains sequenced from one sample in a study of early T cells in non-severe SARS-CoV-2 infection. One entry per CDR3 protein, called by TCRdb with MiXCR from the 5' RACE reads. The repertoire includes 50,000 to 70,000 distinct CDR3 sequences, roughly 10% of them detected once, and more than 6.5% sits in the top ten. The sequencing input was whole blood. These receptors were taken from an adult who was a healthcare worker with PCR-confirmed SARS-CoV-2 infection or an uninfected control (not recorded which).

In its sample, this clonotype was seen many times. This rearrangement joins TRBV5-1 to TRBJ1-3; D is undetermined. The CDR3 runs 13 residues. Germline CDR1 SGHRS, CDR2 YFSETQ. Deletions cut 4 bases from V and 0 bases from J, with 5 bases between. CDR3 residues: CASSLNSGNTIYF. As DNA, the CDR3 is TGCGCCAGCAGCCTGAACTCTGGAAACACCATATATTTT.

This clonotype was counted many times. The chain links TRBV30 to TRBJ1-3, with D unresolved. This CDR3 region has 13 residues. Per germline, CDR1 GTSNPN and CDR2 SVGIG (reference sequence). Trimming removed 0 bases at V and 4 bases at J, with 7 bases between. CDR3 bases: TGTGCCTGGAGTGTGAGGTCCGGAAACACCATATATTTT. It is translated as CAWSVRSGNTIYF.

The V call is TRBV4-1, the J call TRBJ2-7, with 9 bases that match TRBD2. CDR1 is MGHRA, CDR2 YSYEKL, per germline. This CDR3 has 15 residues. J lost 4 bases, V lost 0 bases, and 4 bases had no gene match. In DNA, the CDR3 is TGCGCCAGCAGCCAAGATCTAGCGGGGCCATACGAGCAGTACTTC. Translated: CASSQDLAGPYEQYF.

The table lists this clonotype with a few counts. The chain uses TRBV4-3 and TRBJ2-5; D is ambiguous. With 0 bases removed from V and 4 bases from J, the gap between germline ends came to 6 bases. Germline CDR1 is LGHNA and CDR2 is YSLEER. The CDR3 is made up of 13 amino acids. CDR3 nucleotide sequence: TGCGCCAGCAGCCAAGAGGGGTTAGAGACCCAGTACTTC. Translation: CASSQEGLETQYF.

This clonotype has only a few counts. The V call is TRBV15, the J call TRBJ2-3, with TRBD2 identical over 9 bases. The CDR3 has 17 residues. With 0 bases clipped from V and 7 bases from J, the junction kept 11 bases outside the gene matches. Germline CDR1 reads LNHNV; CDR2 reads YYDKDF (reference sequence). CDR3 loop: CATSRDTAGGNTYTQYF. The CDR3 region has the DNA TGTGCCACCAGCAGAGATACGGCGGGAGGGAATACTTATACGCAGTATTTT.

Many counts were recorded for this clonotype. V is TRBV19 and J is TRBJ2-1; D call uncertain. Trimming took off 3 bases at V and 8 bases at J, with 11 bases between the two ends. This CDR3 is 13 amino acids long. The germline V gene encodes CDR1 LNHDA and CDR2 SQIVND (reference sequence). This CDR3 is CASSIQQLDEQFF. CDR3 nucleotides: TGTGCCAGTAGTATTCAGCAGCTGGATGAGCAGTTCTTC.

This clonotype turned up a few times. CDR3 loop: CAIRRTGVETQYF. Here the CDR3 DNA reads TGTGCCATCAGGAGGACAGGGGTAGAGACCCAGTACTTC. V gene TRBV10-3 combines with J gene TRBJ2-5, with 9 nucleotides matching TRBD1. The germline V gene encodes CDR1 ENHRY and CDR2 SYGVKD. Trimming removed 6 bases from V and 4 bases from J; junction bases left unmatched: 3. This CDR3 comprises 13 residues.

The chain uses TRBV7-8 and TRBJ1-1; no clear D gene. CDR1 is SGHVS, CDR2 FQNEAQ, per germline. The CDR3 contains 15 residues. The V and J ends lost 0 bases and 1 base respectively, with 9 bases between them. As DNA, the CDR3 is TGTGCCAGCAGCTTAGCCGCCCCCGGGAACACTGAAGCTTTCTTT. Its translation is CASSLAAPGNTEAFF.